These 2 T cell receptor beta chains came from one sample sequenced in a study of T cell responses to AZD1222 COVID-19 vaccine. The assay was immunoSEQ multiplex PCR, and TCRdb's table has in-frame clones only and misses some. Counted here are some 150,000 clones, 88% occurring once; the ten biggest clones make up around 3%. Material: peripheral blood, obtained on day 0 of AZD1222 vaccination. These receptors were obtained from an adult in good health.

The sample holds one count of this clone. V usage is TRBV30 and J usage is TRBJ2-7; TRBD1 matches 8 bases. Germline V CDR1 and CDR2: GTSNPN, SVGIG (reference sequence). CDR3 size: 15 residues. V gave up 0 bases and J gave up 6 bases; unmatched junction bases: 10. Here the CDR3 reads CAWSVPRTGCPEQYF. The CDR3 region has the DNA TGTGCCTGGAGTGTACCAAGGACAGGGTGTCCCGAGCAGTACTTC.

V gene TRBV5-8 combines with J gene TRBJ1-5; D gene ambiguous. Germline loops: CDR1 SGHTS, CDR2 YDEGEE. This CDR3 comprises 15 residues. V was shortened by 0 bases and J by 3 bases, with 10 bases between the two germline ends. The CDR3 loop reads CASSLVAGSNQPQHF. CDR3 bases: TGTGCCAGCAGCTTGGTCGCAGGATCCAATCAGCCCCAGCATTTT.